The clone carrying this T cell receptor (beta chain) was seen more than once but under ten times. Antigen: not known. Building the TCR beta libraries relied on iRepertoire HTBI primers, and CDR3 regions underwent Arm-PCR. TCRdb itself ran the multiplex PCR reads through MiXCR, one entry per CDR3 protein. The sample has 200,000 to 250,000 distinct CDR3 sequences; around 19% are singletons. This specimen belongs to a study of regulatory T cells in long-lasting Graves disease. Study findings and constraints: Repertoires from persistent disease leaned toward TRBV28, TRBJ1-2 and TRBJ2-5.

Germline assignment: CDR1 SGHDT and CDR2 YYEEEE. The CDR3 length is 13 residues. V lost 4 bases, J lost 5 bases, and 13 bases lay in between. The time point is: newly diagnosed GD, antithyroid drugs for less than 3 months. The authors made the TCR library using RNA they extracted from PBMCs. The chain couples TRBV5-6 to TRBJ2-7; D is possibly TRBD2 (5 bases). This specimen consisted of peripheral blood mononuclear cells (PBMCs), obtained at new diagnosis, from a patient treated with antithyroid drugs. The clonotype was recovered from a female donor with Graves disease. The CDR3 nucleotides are TGTGCCAGCAGCCCGACGGGGTACGACGAGCAGTACTTC. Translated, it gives CASSPTGYDEQYF.